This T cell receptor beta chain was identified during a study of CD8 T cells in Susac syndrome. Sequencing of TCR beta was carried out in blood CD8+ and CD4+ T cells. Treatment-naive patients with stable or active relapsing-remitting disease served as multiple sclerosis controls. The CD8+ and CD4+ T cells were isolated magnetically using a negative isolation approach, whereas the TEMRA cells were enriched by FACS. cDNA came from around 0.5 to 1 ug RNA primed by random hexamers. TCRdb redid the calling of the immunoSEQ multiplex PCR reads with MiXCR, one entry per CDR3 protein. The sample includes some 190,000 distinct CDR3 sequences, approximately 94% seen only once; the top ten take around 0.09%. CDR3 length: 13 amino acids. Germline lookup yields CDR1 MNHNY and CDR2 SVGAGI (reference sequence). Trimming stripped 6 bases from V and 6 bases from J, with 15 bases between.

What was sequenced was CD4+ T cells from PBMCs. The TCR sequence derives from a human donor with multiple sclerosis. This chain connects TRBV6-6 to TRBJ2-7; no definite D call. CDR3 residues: CASRPGSSGEQYF. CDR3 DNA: TGTGCCAGCAGACCCGGCAGCTCAGGCGAGCAGTACTTC.